Detailed here is one T cell receptor beta chain. It lacks a known antigen. Qualities for individual bases were not recorded, and no much larger clone is one base off. TCRbeta CDR3 regions were amplified from genomic DNA by means of the immunoSEQ Assay, a bias-controlled multiplex PCR. The published analysis was carried out like this. Within the assay, amplification of reference gene primers was used to estimate how many nucleated cells each sample contained. To quantify the absolute abundance of each unique TCRbeta CDR3 rearrangement, sequence reads were collapsed and filtered. For each sample, productive Simpson clonality was calculated as the square root of Simpson's diversity index over productive rearrangements. Imported from immuneACCESS, the table was reduced by TCRdb to in-frame sequences with V and J called. These copies leave out some clones; in studies compared against another copy, an unresolved V gene accounts for under half, and the cause of the remainder is not known. Clone size and the V and J calls come from that table; the DNA yielded D and trimming. This sample is represented by about 74,000 clones; 80% to 90% of them were singletons. The ten largest make up around 29% of the sample.

The CDR3, cysteine through phenylalanine, is 17 amino acids long. This entry keeps only the CDR3 DNA: 51 bases, framed from base 1. As encoded in the germline V gene (reference sequence), CDR1 is LNHDA while CDR2 is SQIVND. Trimming takes 10 bases off V and 1 base off J; junction bases not matched to a gene: 14. This entry belongs to a study of blood T cell repertoires in COVID-19 (dated by TCRdb to 2020 to 2022). Notes on the research overall: Collaborator samples came from the United States, Italy and Spain and covered acute and convalescent phases of COVID-19. Nearly every sample came with metadata listing a de-identified subject ID, COVID-19 status, age in years and sex. The prospective study material was composed of cDNA or gDNA derived from T cells, B-cell-depleted T cells, or PBMCs. The repertoires were released in a freely available public database intended as a resource for research on the immune response to SARS-CoV-2. Samples were obtained from the ongoing ImmuneRACE study (first 160 participants) and from about 1,300 subjects provided by 6 global collaborators. Deeply sampled blood TCRbeta repertoires from subjects exposed to, actively infected with, or recovered from COVID-19 were included in the dataset. Where available, HLA class I and class II types were obtained from metadata supplied by the sample provider rather than from assay-based typing. The paper's findings and limits, for the study overall: How much clinical and demographic metadata was included differed by source and by participant, and the metadata was provided uncurated.

The collaborating institutions used their own protocols to collect whole blood in K2EDTA tubes. For TCRbeta analysis, collaborators shipped samples as frozen whole blood, isolated PBMCs, or DNA extracted from either of those sample types. The TCR originated in a woman of 80 years or more with active or convalescent COVID-19. The specimen was peripheral blood. This chain joins TRBV19 to TRBJ2-1, with 9 junctional bases fitting TRBD2. The nucleotide sequence is given as TGTGCCACCTCCCTTTGGAGCGGGGGGAAGTCCTACAATGAGCAGTTCTTC. This sequence encodes CATSLWSGGKSYNEQFF. With the portions outside the CDR3 filled from the reference TRBV19 and TRBJ2-1 genes, the complete variable region becomes DGGITQSPKYLFRKEGQNVTLSCEQNLNHDAMYWYRQDPGQGLRLIYYSQIVNDFQKGDIAEGYSVSREKKESFPLTVTSAQKNPTAFYLCATSLWSGGKSYNEQFFGPGTRLTVL.